This T cell receptor (beta chain) was identified in a study of blood T cell repertoires in COVID-19. Germline V gene data show CDR1 as SGHRS and CDR2 as YFSETQ. V lost 2 bases, J lost 1 base, and 3 bases stayed unmatched. The CDR3 length is 14 residues. The method was immunoSEQ multiplex PCR; TCRdb's version includes in-frame clones alone and lacks a portion of them. Here the sample spans fewer than 85,000 clones, 65% to 80% being singletons. The sample was peripheral blood. This receptor was identified in a man aged 55 to 69 with active or convalescent COVID-19. The rearrangement joins TRBV5-1 to TRBJ2-7, with 7 positions matching TRBD1. The CDR3 spells CASSFEGASYEQYF. The CDR3 region has the DNA TGCGCCAGCAGCTTTGAGGGGGCATCCTACGAGCAGTACTTC.